This T cell receptor (beta chain) was profiled in a study of tumor-infiltrating lymphocytes in primary liver carcinoma. Study-wide points: Only about 8-25% of top clones spanned all five tumor regions.

To note about this clonotype: Its antigen is not known. The CDR3 does not end in the conserved phenylalanine or tryptophan, so this is likely a read error.

From around 0.5 ug total RNA, TCR beta cDNA was generated with a primer in the constant region. Library construction for TCR beta comprised three nested multiplex PCR rounds performed with slightly modified ARM-PCR. TCRdb used MiXCR to reprocess the multiplex PCR reads, holding one entry per CDR3 protein. The sample holds roughly 190,000 distinct CDR3 sequences, about 85% seen once. Each 20-30 mg portion of unsorted bulk tissue served as the source for co-extraction of RNA and DNA. The patients presented with primary liver carcinoma, which was managed through surgical resection. This TCR came from a man between 40 and 49 years old with primary liver carcinoma and hepatitis B virus infection. What was sequenced was tumor tissue from primary liver carcinoma.

In DNA, the CDR3 is TGCAGCGGCATGGACAGTGGAGAGACGCAGTACTTA. Its translation: CSGMDSGETQYL. The chain recombines TRBV29-1 with TRBJ2-5, with D possibly being TRBD1 (6 bases). The germline V gene has CDR1 SQVTM and CDR2 ANQGSEA. The CDR3 is 12 amino acids.